This T cell receptor beta chain was recorded in a study of human T cells and chemical hapten exposure. During construction of the library, unique molecular identifiers were attached to individual cDNA molecules for quantitative, reproducible TCR counting. TCRdb reanalysed the RACE reads using MiXCR and keeps one entry per CDR3 protein. Counted here are 120,000 or so distinct CDR3 sequences, roughly 14% occurring once; the ten biggest clones make up roughly 3.1%. Time point reported: pre-sensitization, week 0. Treatment meaning: therapeutic diphenylcyclopropenone sensitization with weekly scalp DPC. This clonotype was recorded a few times. Sequencing was performed on whole blood, taken in connection with sensitization to the hapten diphenylcyclopropenone (DPC). This clonotype was obtained from a woman aged 18-29 years with alopecia areata. Some clones in this sample may be carry-over from other donors' samples.

The CDR3 here is CASSLTLDREVGELFF. DNA for the CDR3: TGTGCCAGCAGCTTAACCCTGGACAGGGAAGTCGGGGAGCTGTTTTTT. The chain uses TRBV7-7 and TRBJ2-2, with 8 bases aligning to TRBD1. CDR3 length: 16 residues. The ends lost 2 bases at V and 7 bases at J; junction bases unmatched: 9. CDR1 SSHAT and CDR2 FNYEAQ come from the germline V gene (reference sequence).